These 9 T cell receptor beta chains originate from one sample sequenced in a study of graft-versus-host responses after intestinal transplantation. Responders (about 200,000, CFSE-labeled) met about 200,000 stimulators that were irradiated and violet-dye-labeled. The repertoire was sequenced with immunoSEQ multiplex PCR; TCRdb's copy has only in-frame clones and lacks some. The table records around 14,000 clones, roughly 35% of them present only once. The sequencing used alloreactive CD8+ T cells from a mixed lymphocyte reaction culture, collected before intestinal transplant. Regarding subset: CFSE-low proliferating T cells sorted from roughly 6-day pre-transplant mixed lymphocyte reaction (GvH or HvG direction). The receptors come from a human patient who received an intestinal transplant.

V and J are TRBV11-2 and TRBJ2-3; D is possibly TRBD2 (6 bases). CDR1 and CDR2 (germline): SGHAT, FQNNGV. The CDR3 has 14 residues. Trimming stripped 3 bases from V and 6 bases from J, with 13 bases between. CDR3 sequence reads: CASSFSTSSDTQYF. CDR3 nucleotide sequence: TGTGCCAGCAGCTTTTCTACTAGCAGCGATACGCAGTATTTT.

The V gene is TRBV2, the J gene TRBJ2-3, with TRBD2 matching 7 bases. From germline, CDR1 is SNHLY and CDR2 FYNNEI. J was trimmed by 2 bases and V by 8 bases; bases with no gene match: 10. The CDR3 extends over 15 amino acids. The CDR3 here is CASLNGGGYTDTQYF. For the CDR3, the DNA is TGTGCCAGCCTGAATGGCGGGGGATACACAGATACGCAGTATTTT. Full variable domain (missing parts from reference TRBV2 and TRBJ2-3): EPEVTQTPSHQVTQMGQEVILRCVPISNHLYFYWYRQILGQKVEFLVSFYNNEISEKSEIFDDQFSVERPDGSNFTLKIRSTKLEDSAMYFCASLNGGGYTDTQYFGPGTRLTVL.

This clone has a handful of counts. The V gene is TRBV30, the J gene TRBJ2-7; a possible D gene is TRBD1 (6 bases). V lost 2 bases to trimming and J lost 0 bases, with 14 bases between them. The CDR3 is 15 amino acids. Germline lookup yields CDR1 GTSNPN and CDR2 SVGIG (reference sequence). The CDR3 sequence: CAWSLDSGASYEQYF. CDR3 DNA: TGTGCCTGGAGTCTAGACTCAGGGGCCTCCTACGAGCAGTACTTC.

V usage is TRBV7-2 and J usage is TRBJ2-4; TRBD2 matches at 7 bases. Germline V gene sequence: CDR1 SGHTA, CDR2 FQGNSA. Trimming took 1 base from V and 8 from J; bases not matched to a gene: 8. This CDR3 is built from 15 residues. The CDR3 region is CASSLVGEGWDIQYF. Here the CDR3 DNA reads TGTGCCAGCAGCTTAGTTGGGGAGGGATGGGACATTCAGTACTTC.

The chain has TRBV5-8 and TRBJ2-3, with 8 positions matching TRBD1. CDR3 size: 16 residues. The V gene's germline CDR1 is SGHTS and CDR2 YDEGEE. J gave up 1 base and V 3 bases, and 7 bases lay outside the gene matches. In DNA form, the CDR3 reads TGTGCCAGCAGCTGGGCGGCGACAGGGGGCACAGATACGCAGTATTTT. Encoded protein: CASSWAATGGTDTQYF.

The J gene is TRBJ2-2, the V gene TRBV27, with unresolved D. The V and J ends lost 6 bases and 6 bases respectively, with 5 bases between them. Germline V gene data show CDR1 as MNHEY and CDR2 as SMNVEV (reference sequence). The CDR3 has 11 residues. CDR3 sequence: CASSRAGELFF. In DNA form, the CDR3 reads TGTGCCAGCAGCCGAGCCGGGGAGCTGTTTTTT.

Only a few counts were recorded for this clone. The V call is TRBV21-1, the J call TRBJ1-5. TRBV21-1 is termed a pseudogene. The CDR3 has 14 residues. The CDR3 DNA reads as TGTGCCAGCAGCAAAGCGAGGAGCAATCAGCCCCAGCATTTT. It specifies CASSKARSNQPQHF.

This clone was seen a few times. The J gene is TRBJ2-3, the V gene TRBV11-3; 8 bases match TRBD2. The CDR3 sequence is 17 residues long. Germline V gives CDR1 SGHNT, CDR2 YENEEA. V shed 4 bases, J shed 4 bases, and the junction held 13 bases outside the gene matches. CDR3 DNA sequence: TGTGCCAGCAGCTCCCGTATGAGCGGGGGTGGAGCAGATACGCAGTATTTT. The encoded protein is CASSSRMSGGGADTQYF.

The chain links TRBV4-3 to TRBJ2-5; 7 nucleotides line up with TRBD2. CDR1 is LGHNA, CDR2 YSLEER, per germline. Trimming took 0 bases from V and 5 from J; bases not matched to a gene: 6. This CDR3 has 15 amino acids. The CDR3 is CASSQDRGVWETQYF. The DNA of the CDR3 is TGCGCCAGCAGCCAAGATCGGGGGGTATGGGAGACCCAGTACTTC.